This T cell receptor beta chain stems from a study of vaccination effects on CD4 cells after COVID-19. With regard to this clone: Its antigen is as yet unknown.

Sequencing in the ViraFEST assay came after antigen-specific CD4+ T cells had been expanded with viral peptide pools, which were used to stimulate PBMC. Investigators separated out CD4+ T cells once around nine days of culture had passed. Confirmation by PCR established that the person had SARS-CoV-2 infection between March and December 2020. Generated by immunoSEQ multiplex PCR, the TCRdb table keeps only in-frame clones and is missing some. The sample carries under 60,000 clones, around three quarters recorded once. This CDR3 has 16 residues. Germline CDR1 LGHDT, CDR2 YNNKEL (reference sequence). V gave up 5 bases and J gave up 3 bases, with 17 bases separating them.

This clonotype was obtained from a human donor who had a prior SARS-CoV-2 infection. The V gene is TRBV3-1 (or the pseudogene TRBV3-2), the J gene TRBJ1-3, with a possible D match to TRBD1 (5 bases). This material consisted of CD4+ T cells from PBMCs cultured with HIV peptides, taken before COVID-19 vaccination. Subset indicated: HIV-1 Nef peptide pool negative control/reference culture. CDR3 sequence: CASSAGPLVLGNTIYF. The CDR3 region has the DNA TGTGCCAGCAGCGCGGGGCCCTTAGTCCTTGGAAACACCATATATTTT.